These T cell receptor beta chains were read from a single sample in a study of molecular identifiers for immune sequencing clone quantification. TCRdb recomputed calls from the PCR reads with MiXCR, one row per CDR3 protein. The sample lists about 640,000 distinct CDR3 sequences; about 20% were seen once. The sample consisted of naive CD8+ T cells from blood, with Jurkat cell RNA spiked in. Receptor source: a human donor in good health. Some libraries in this study had Jurkat cell RNA spiked in. CDR3s include the opening cysteine and the closing phenylalanine or tryptophan. D genes are given only for firm matches. A row's size may be missing; if present it is once, few, many or a size class.

D	J	V	size	DNA	CDR3
NA	TRBJ2-7	TRBV20-1	many	TGCAGTGCTAGAAGTAGTTTCGCTTTCGAGCAGTACTTC	CSARSSFAFEQYF
TRBD1	TRBJ1-2	TRBV27	NA	TGTGCCGGCAGTTCCTTGACAGGGGGCCCTAACTATGGCTACACCTTC	CAGSSLTGGPNYGYTF
TRBD1	TRBJ2-3	TRBV7-6	many	TGTGCCAGCAGCTTGGGGACAGGGGAGAACACAGATACGCAGTATTTT	CASSLGTGENTDTQYF
NA	TRBJ2-1	TRBV5-1	NA	TGCGCCAGCAGCATCTACACCAATGAGCAGTTCTTC	CASSIYTNEQFF
TRBD1	TRBJ1-5	TRBV4-3	few	TGCGCCAGCAGCCAAGGGACAGGAAGCAATCAGCCCCAGCATTTT	CASSQGTGSNQPQHF
NA	TRBJ2-3	TRBV30	few	TGTGCCTGGAGCACCTTTTTAACAGATACGCAGTATTTT	CAWSTFLTDTQYF
NA	TRBJ2-3	TRBV4-3	many	TGCGCCAGCTCGGGGGCGGGCTCCACAGATACGCAGTATTTT	CASSGAGSTDTQYF
NA	TRBJ2-1	TRBV13	NA	TGTGCCAGCAGCTTAGGTGGCAGGGTGGTGAATGAGCAGTTCTTC	CASSLGGRVVNEQFF
NA	TRBJ1-1	TRBV9	NA	TGTGCCAGCAGCGTAGGGACGGCGGACACTGAAGCTTTCTTT	CASSVGTADTEAFF
NA	TRBJ1-1	TRBV3-1	many	TGTGCCAGCAGCCAAGATCCGGACGGCGAAGGTACAGCTTTCTTT	CASSQDPDGEGTAFF
NA	TRBJ2-7	TRBV6-9	few	TGTGCCAGCAGTTATTCGCAGGGGAACCCCTACGAGCAGTACTTC	CASSYSQGNPYEQYF
NA	TRBJ1-2	TRBV6-2/TRBV6-3	many	TGTGCCAGCACCCTAGACAGGTTGGATGGCTACACCTTC	CASTLDRLDGYTF
NA	TRBJ2-1	TRBV27	few	TGTGCCAGCAGTCCCTGGACGGACCACGATACTTACAATGAGCAGTTCTTC	CASSPWTDHDTYNEQFF
NA	TRBJ2-5	TRBV4-1	many	TGCGCCAGCAGCCAAGAGAGGTACGGGACACTTCAAGAGACCCAGTACTTC	CASSQERYGTLQETQYF
NA	TRBJ2-6	TRBV13	many	TGTGCCAGCAGCTTAGGGTTCTCTGGGGCCAACGTCCTGACTTTC	CASSLGFSGANVLTF
NA	TRBJ2-7	TRBV9	many	TGTGCCAGCAGCGTAGTAGGGACCATCCTCGACGAGCAGTACTTC	CASSVVGTILDEQYF
TRBD1	TRBJ1-6	TRBV9	few	TGTGCCAGCAGCGTAGCTACGGGACAGGGGACTTCACCCCTCCACTTT	CASSVATGQGTSPLHF
NA	TRBJ1-6	TRBV5-4	many	TGTGCCAGCAGTCCAGATCGGCGGAGGTCACCCCTCCACTTT	CASSPDRRRSPLHF
NA	TRBJ2-7	TRBV4-3	NA	TGCGCCAGCAGCCAAGATGTCGGACCGTCCTACGAGCAGTACTTC	CASSQDVGPSYEQYF
NA	TRBJ1-4	TRBV7-8	few	TGTGCCAGCAGCTTAGACGTCACTTTTGGGGAAAAACTGTTTTTT	CASSLDVTFGEKLFF
NA	TRBJ2-7	TRBV4-1	many	TGCGCCAGCAGCCAAGGCCTTGCCGGCGAGCAGTACTTC	CASSQGLAGEQYF
TRBD1	TRBJ1-2	TRBV27	many	TGTGCCAGCAGTTCTCGGACAGGGGAGAACTATGGCTACACCTTC	CASSSRTGENYGYTF
NA	TRBJ1-5	TRBV7-9	many	TGTGCCAGCAGCTTGGGGGGAGGGCCCCAGCATTTT	CASSLGGGPQHF
NA	TRBJ1-6	TRBV9	many	TGTGCCAGCAGCGTAGGATCCTATAATTCACCCCTCCACTTT	CASSVGSYNSPLHF
NA	TRBJ2-1	TRBV4-3	NA	TGCGCCAGCAGCCGAGATGGAGGGGCCCACTACAATGAGCAGTTCTTC	CASSRDGGAHYNEQFF
TRBD1	TRBJ2-7	TRBV20-1	many	TGCAGTGCTGTACCTTTGGGGGACAGGGGGCCCTACGAGCAGTACTTC	CSAVPLGDRGPYEQYF
TRBD1	TRBJ1-2	TRBV7-9	few	TGTGCCAGCAGCTTACCAGGACAGGCTAACTATGGCTACACCTTC	CASSLPGQANYGYTF
NA	TRBJ2-7	TRBV2	NA	TGTGCCAGCAGTGAGGTTAGCGGCTCGTCCCCCAGCTCCTACGAGCAGTACTTC	CASSEVSGSSPSSYEQYF
TRBD1	TRBJ2-7	TRBV30	many	TGTGCCTGGAGTCCCGGGACAGCCTACGAGCAGTACTTC	CAWSPGTAYEQYF
NA	TRBJ1-2	TRBV3-1	many	TGTGCCAGCAGCCAAGATGCGGCGACAGCGAACTATGGCTACACCTTC	CASSQDAATANYGYTF
TRBD1	TRBJ1-2	TRBV6-5	NA	TGTGCCAGCAGCAACCGTTGGACAGGGGAAGACTATGGCTACACCTTC	CASSNRWTGEDYGYTF
NA	TRBJ1-2	TRBV12-3/TRBV12-4	NA	TGTGCCAGCAGTCATGGATCAAACTATGGCTACACCTTC	CASSHGSNYGYTF
TRBD2	TRBJ2-3	TRBV4-1	NA	TGCGCCAGCAGCCAAGTCGTAAGAGGGTTAGCGGGGGGACGAACTAGCACAGATACGCAGTATTTT	CASSQVVRGLAGGRTSTDTQYF
TRBD1	TRBJ2-7	TRBV4-1	many	TGCGCCAGCAGCCAAGATCGGGGGACAGGGTACGAGCAGTACTTC	CASSQDRGTGYEQYF
NA	TRBJ2-7	TRBV27	few	TGTGCCAGCAGTTTAACCATAGCCTACGAGCAGTACTTC	CASSLTIAYEQYF
NA	TRBJ2-7	TRBV6-6	NA	TGTGCCAGCAGTTACGTACCAGGGGCGTACTACGAGCAGTACTTC	CASSYVPGAYYEQYF
NA	TRBJ1-5	TRBV19	NA	TGTGCCAGTAGCTGGGAAAATCATGATCAGCCCCAGCATTTT	CASSWENHDQPQHF
TRBD2	TRBJ2-7	TRBV6-5	many	TGTGCCAGCAGTTACTCTAGCGGGAGGGCCTACGAGCAGTACTTC	CASSYSSGRAYEQYF
NA	TRBJ1-5	TRBV20-1	many	TGCAGTGCTAACTCCGACTACTATAGCAATCAGCCCCAGCATTTT	CSANSDYYSNQPQHF
TRBD1	TRBJ2-3	TRBV5-4	few	TGTGCCAGCAGCTTGGGGGGACAGGGGGTTAGCACAGATACGCAGTATTTT	CASSLGGQGVSTDTQYF
NA	TRBJ1-3	TRBV9	many	TGTGCCAGCAGCGTAGCCCTCTCTGGAAACACCATATATTTT	CASSVALSGNTIYF
NA	TRBJ2-7	TRBV9	few	TGTGCCAGCTGTAGATCGGCCCCGACACCCTACGAGCAGTACTTC	CASCRSAPTPYEQYF
NA	TRBJ1-1	TRBV20-1	NA	TGCAGTGCTAGTAACTTTGGGCCTGAAGCTTTCTTT	CSASNFGPEAFF
TRBD2	TRBJ2-1	TRBV27	many	TGTGCCAGCAGTCAGGCAACTAGCGGCCTTTACAATGAGCAGTTCTTC	CASSQATSGLYNEQFF
NA	TRBJ1-5	TRBV6-6	many	TGTGCCAGCAGTCCTTACAGGGACCCTGGCAATCAGCCCCAGCATTTT	CASSPYRDPGNQPQHF
TRBD1	TRBJ2-3	TRBV9	NA	TGTGCCAGCAGCGTCCCACGGGACAGGGAAACAGATACGCGGTATTTT	CASSVPRDRETDTRYF
TRBD2	TRBJ2-3	TRBV12-3/TRBV12-4	few	TGTGCCAGCAGTAATAGCGGGGGGGCAGATACGCAGTATTTT	CASSNSGGADTQYF
NA	TRBJ2-1	TRBV19	few	TGTGCCAGTAGTTTCTTCGGGGGTAATGAGCAGTTCTTC	CASSFFGGNEQFF
TRBD2	TRBJ2-7	TRBV15	few	TGTGCCACTAGCGGGAACCCTGGGGAGCAGTACTTC	CATSGNPGEQYF
NA	TRBJ2-7	TRBV4-1	many	TGCGCCAGCAGCCAAGTGAGGCAAGGCTACGAGCAGTACTTC	CASSQVRQGYEQYF
NA	TRBJ2-3	TRBV12-3/TRBV12-4	NA	TGTGCCAGCAGTTTAACAACAGTCTGGGCAGATACGCAGTATTTT	CASSLTTVWADTQYF
NA	TRBJ1-3	TRBV6-5	many	TGTGCCAGCAGTTCCGGGCCAGGGGCTGGAAACACCATATATTTT	CASSSGPGAGNTIYF